These 20 T cell receptor beta chains originate from one sample sequenced in a study of esophageal squamous cell carcinoma tumors (dated by TCRdb to the early 2020s). The library relied on 5' RACE. The listed sequencing device is Illumina MiSeq. A PCR using KAPA HiFi with TCRalpha or TCRbeta constant-region primers and a P20EA primer was followed by a nested second PCR with CA2 or CB2. TCR genes were amplified by unbiased adaptor ligation RT-PCR, with reverse transcription by Superscript III and a polyT18-containing BSL-18E primer. The public reads were quality trimmed at Q25 with fastp and then assembled into clones with MiXCR by TCRdb, keeping productive beta chains. Duplicate CDR3 protein sequences are folded into a single record with the most common DNA and genes. This sample holds roughly 5,300 distinct CDR3 sequences; roughly 22% were observed only once. The ten largest clones add up to around 30% of the sample.

Sequenced: tumor tissue. Receptor source: a man aged 50 or older with esophageal squamous cell carcinoma.

As concerns this clonotype: At one of its ends the junction is not consistent with the germline gene, which may arise from a read error. The V and J genes are TRBV6-4 and TRBJ1-1, with unresolved D. The germline V gene encodes CDR1 MRHNA and CDR2 SNTAGT. This CDR3 contains 13 residues. In DNA form, the CDR3 reads TGTGTCAGCAGTGCTTCCCCCGGACTAGGAGCTTTCTTT. Translated, it gives CVSSASPGLGAFF.

Points on this clonotype: Its ends do not fully match the called genes, so a read error is possible. V gene TRBV18 combines with J gene TRBJ2-1; no clear D gene. The germline V gene encodes CDR1 KGHSH and CDR2 LQKENI. This CDR3 is 16 amino acids long. The CDR3 region has the DNA TGTGCCAACTCACCAGTCCATTACCCCCCACACAATGAGCAGTTCTTC. This translates into CANSPVHYPPHNEQFF.

This chain links TRBV18 with TRBJ2-1; D is perhaps TRBD1 or TRBD2 (5 bases each). CDR1 and CDR2 from the germline V gene are KGHSH and LQKENI. V was trimmed by 1 base and J by 0 bases, leaving 7 bases between them. The CDR3 covers 15 residues. DNA for the CDR3: TGTGCCAGCTCACCACGGGGGAACTCCTACAATGAGCAGTTCTTC. Translating it yields CASSPRGNSYNEQFF.

This clonotype was picked up a small number of times. V gene TRBV5-1 combines with J gene TRBJ2-1; 7 nucleotides line up with TRBD2. Germline values: CDR1 SGHRS, CDR2 YFSETQ. The V segment lost 3 bases and the J segment 6 bases; nucleotides outside the gene matches: 15. The CDR3 is 17 residues long. CDR3 loop: CASSSPEGGSCGNEQFF. The CDR3 nucleotides are TGCGCCAGCAGCTCCCCGGAAGGCGGGAGCTGCGGCAATGAGCAGTTCTTC. The variable domain in full, with the rest retrieved from reference TRBV5-1 and TRBJ2-1, is KAGVTQTPRYLIKTRGQQVTLSCSPISGHRSVSWYQQTPGQGLQFLFEYFSETQRNKGNFPGRFSGRQFSNSRSEMNVSTLELGDSALYLCASSSPEGGSCGNEQFFGPGTRLTVL.

This clonotype has more than one count but fewer than ten. This chain connects TRBV19 to TRBJ2-2; the match to TRBD2 covers 8 bases. After removal of 6 bases from V and 4 bases from J, the junction contained 10 bases not matched to a gene. In germline, CDR1 is LNHDA, CDR2 SQIVND (reference sequence). CDR3 size: 16 residues. The CDR3 here is CASSPSQRGFTGELFF. In DNA form, the CDR3 reads TGTGCCAGTAGCCCCTCCCAGCGGGGGTTCACCGGGGAGCTGTTTTTT.

On this clonotype itself: This sequence may be a read error, since a much larger clone differs from it by one base. The V gene is TRBV12-3 or TRBV12-4, the J gene TRBJ1-5, with TRBD1 identical over 8 bases. The CDR3 is made up of 15 amino acids. After removal of 10 bases from V and 0 bases from J, the junction contained 8 bases not matched to a gene. The CDR3 DNA reads as TGTGCCAACAGCCGGGGACAGGTTAGCAATCAGCCCCAGCATTTT. It specifies CANSRGQVSNQPQHF.

The sample holds a few counts of this clonotype. A much larger clone differs by one base, so this may be a read error. The chain employs TRBV4-2 and TRBJ2-2; D possibly uses TRBD1 or TRBD2 (6 bases each). Germline V gene lookup returns CDR1 LGHNA and CDR2 YNFKEQ. This CDR3 spans 17 amino acids. The CDR3 region is CASSQGPGAGVGGERFF. The CDR3 bases are TGTGCCAGCAGCCAAGGCCCGGGGGCAGGCGTAGGAGGGGAGCGGTTTTTT.

As concerns this clonotype: A junction boundary mismatches the germline segment, possibly from a read error. The chain couples TRBV28 to TRBJ1-2; D gene uncertain. Germline V lookup: CDR1 MDHEN, CDR2 SYDVKM. This CDR3 is built from 12 residues. The CDR3 sequence is CASSLLLGGDTF. The CDR3 coding sequence is TGTGCCAGCAGCCTCCTTCTAGGTGGCGACACCTTC.

This rearrangement joins TRBV12-3 or TRBV12-4 to TRBJ2-7; possibly TRBD1 or TRBD2 for D (5 bases each). Trimming left V 3 bases short and J 3 bases short, with 15 bases between. This CDR3 contains 15 residues. CDR3 bases: TGTGCCAGCAGTTTTGGGGCTAGCCGACACTACGAGCAGTACTTC. Protein product: CASSFGASRHYEQYF.

This clonotype is classed as medium-sized. The chain joins TRBV6-2 or TRBV6-3 to TRBJ1-3, with D unclear. The CDR3 has 14 amino acids. CDR1 and CDR2 (germline): MNHEY, SVGEGT. The V end was cut by 0 bases, the J end by 4 bases, with 7 bases between. CDR3 in amino acids: CASSYSSYGNTIYF. The DNA for the CDR3 is TGTGCCAGCAGTTACTCGTCGTACGGAAACACCATATATTTT.

To note about this clonotype: A much larger clone differs from this one at a single base, so this may be a read error. V usage is TRBV7-9 and J usage is TRBJ2-4; 9 nucleotides match TRBD1. This CDR3 is 15 amino acids long. The V segment lost 5 bases and the J segment 10 bases; nucleotides outside the gene matches: 12. Germline values: CDR1 SEHNR, CDR2 FQNEAQ (reference sequence). The CDR3 region is CASSRGTGINRIQYF. DNA of the CDR3: TGTGCCAGCAGCCGTGGGACAGGGATAAATAGAATTCAGTACTTC.

As DNA, the CDR3 is TGTGCCAGCAGTTATCGGACTCACCCCGAGGGCATTCAGTACTTC. Translated: CASSYRTHPEGIQYF. The rearrangement uses TRBV6-2 or TRBV6-3 and TRBJ2-4; perhaps TRBD2 as D (5 bases). V gave up 3 bases and J gave up 9 bases, with 18 bases separating them. The CDR3 runs 15 residues. Germline values: CDR1 MNHEY, CDR2 SVGEGT.

This clonotype has ten or more counts. V and J are TRBV2 and TRBJ1-1; no definite D call. The CDR3 loop spans 12 amino acids. V was shortened by 6 bases and J by 8 bases, with 13 bases between the two germline ends. Germline CDR1 SNHLY, CDR2 FYNNEI. The DNA of the CDR3 is TGTGCCAGCAGACGGACCCAAGTGGAAGCTTTCTTT. This codes for CASRRTQVEAFF.

This clonotype has ten or more counts. The chain recombines TRBV6-1 with TRBJ2-4; 7 positions match TRBD1. This CDR3 is 14 amino acids long. The V gene end was trimmed by 6 bases and the J gene end by 6 bases; junction bases not matched to a gene: 8. Germline CDR1 and CDR2: MNHNS and SASEGT. Here the CDR3 reads CASRKQGTGNIQYF. The CDR3 DNA sequence: TGTGCCAGCAGAAAACAGGGGACCGGAAACATTCAGTACTTC.

With regard to this clonotype: Germline and junction disagree at one end, which may indicate a read error. The DNA for the CDR3 is TGCAGTGCTAGACTTCCCTTCGGTAAAGCGTATGGCGACACCTTC. It yields the protein CSARLPFGKAYGDTF. This chain connects TRBV20-1 to TRBJ1-2; D unclear. Germline CDR1 reads DFQATT; CDR2 reads SNEGSKA (reference sequence). This CDR3 has 15 amino acids.

This clonotype has ten or more counts. The chain has TRBV6-5 and TRBJ2-7; D is unclear. The CDR3 length is 12 residues. Germline V gives CDR1 MNHEY, CDR2 SVGAGI. V shed 6 bases and J shed 1 base, with 7 bases lying between them. CDR3 loop: CASRDRSYEQYF. In DNA form, the CDR3 reads TGTGCCAGCAGGGACCGTTCCTACGAGCAGTACTTC.

This clonotype is categorized as medium-sized. V gene TRBV20-1 combines with J gene TRBJ2-2, with a tentative D call TRBD2 (5 bases). The V gene lost 6 bases and the J gene lost 5 bases, with 10 bases spanning the gap. CDR1 is DFQATT and CDR2 is SNEGSKA in the germline V gene (reference sequence). The CDR3 sequence is 12 residues long. CDR3 protein: CSARGATGELFF. The CDR3 nucleotides are TGCAGTGCCCGGGGAGCAACCGGGGAGCTGTTTTTT.

With regard to this clonotype: A much larger clonotype is one base distant, so this may be a read error. V is TRBV20-1 and J is TRBJ2-1; D gene unclear. V was cut by 6 bases and J by 9 bases, with 21 bases left in between. From germline, CDR1 is DFQATT and CDR2 SNEGSKA (reference sequence). The CDR3 length is 14 residues. Here the CDR3 reads CSALLWSMAGEQFF. DNA of the CDR3: TGCAGTGCCCTACTGTGGTCGATGGCCGGTGAGCAGTTCTTC.

As to this clonotype: A much larger clone lies one base from this, so it may be a read error. The chain couples TRBV19 to TRBJ2-1; no reliable D call. The CDR3 consists of 13 residues. Germline CDR1 reads LNHDA; CDR2 reads SQIVND (reference sequence). The CDR3 sequence: CANSLSTAYEQFF. The CDR3, as DNA: TGTGCCAATAGTCTGTCCACGGCGTATGAGCAGTTCTTC.

This clonotype has a handful of counts. V is TRBV20-1 and J is TRBJ2-3; D is perhaps TRBD2 (5 bases). V gave up 2 bases and J gave up 4 bases, with 16 bases separating them. In germline, CDR1 is DFQATT, CDR2 SNEGSKA (reference sequence). The CDR3 runs to 15 residues. CDR3 sequence: CSARPAGWDPDTQYF. As DNA, the CDR3 is TGCAGTGCTAGACCCGCGGGTTGGGATCCAGATACGCAGTATTTT.